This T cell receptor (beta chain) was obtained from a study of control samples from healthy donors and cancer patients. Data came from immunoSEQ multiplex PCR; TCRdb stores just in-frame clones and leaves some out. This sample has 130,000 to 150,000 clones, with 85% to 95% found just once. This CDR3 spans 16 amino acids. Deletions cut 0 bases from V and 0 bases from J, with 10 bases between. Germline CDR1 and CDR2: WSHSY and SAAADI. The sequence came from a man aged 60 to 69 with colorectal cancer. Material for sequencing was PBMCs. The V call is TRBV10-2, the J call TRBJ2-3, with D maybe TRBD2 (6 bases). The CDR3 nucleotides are TGCGCCAGCAGTGAGTCGGTTAGCGGAAGCACAGATACGCAGTATTTT. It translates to CASSESVSGSTDTQYF.